This T cell receptor (beta chain) was observed in a study of T cell repertoires in cytomegalovirus infection. After removal of 7 bases from V and 9 bases from J, the junction contained 6 bases not matched to a gene. This CDR3 is built from 12 residues. Germline CDR1 and CDR2: SQVTM and ANQGSEA. MiXCR was run by TCRdb on the reads, yielding one entry per CDR3 protein. Among fewer than 550,000 distinct CDR3 sequences, around 11% were seen once, and the ten largest hold 10% to 13%. This clonotype was seen ten or more times. The rearrangement joins TRBV29-1 to TRBJ1-3; 10 positions match TRBD1. What was sequenced was PBMCs. This receptor was obtained from a human donor in good health (CMV status not recorded). Some clones in this sample may be carry-over from other donors' samples. CDR3 DNA sequence: TGCAGCGCCCAGGACAGGGGGGTCACCATATATTTT. Translated: CSAQDRGVTIYF.